The 29 T cell receptor beta chains below come from one sample, sequenced in a study of read filtering for tumor transcriptome and immune sequencing. The library was built from 400 to 500 ng RNA with molecular barcoded adaptors for alpha/delta and beta/gamma chains. TCRdb reanalysed the reads using MiXCR and keeps one entry per CDR3 protein. The data contain around 38,000 distinct CDR3 sequences, roughly an eighth of them singletons. The sample consisted of a population of CD138-negative cells sorted from bone marrow. The receptors come from a donor aged 40 or older with multiple myeloma.

This clonotype was observed at least ten times. The CDR3 nucleotides read TGTGCCAGCACCGTGACTAGCGGGAGATACAATGAGCAGTTCTTC. This gives the protein CASTVTSGRYNEQFF. V is TRBV5-4 and J is TRBJ2-1, with TRBD2 identical over 12 bases. CDR1 is SGHNT and CDR2 is YYREEE in the germline V gene (reference sequence). J lost 4 bases, V lost 6 bases, and 5 bases had no gene match. The CDR3 totals 15 residues. Together with reference TRBV5-4 and TRBJ2-1, the CDR3 gives the full variable domain: ETGVTQSPTHLIKTRGQQVTLRCSSQSGHNTVSWYQQALGQGPQFIFQYYREEENGRGNFPPRFSGLQFPNYSSELNVNALELDDSALYLCASTVTSGRYNEQFFGPGTRLTVL.

This clonotype was seen repeatedly, ten times or more. The chain carries TRBV28 and TRBJ1-5; TRBD1 agrees at 7 bases. This CDR3 contains 15 residues. CDR1 MDHEN and CDR2 SYDVKM come from the germline V gene. V shed 6 bases, J shed 0 bases, and the junction held 5 bases outside the gene matches. The CDR3 DNA sequence: TGTGCCAGCAGCGACAGGGTTAGTAGCAATCAGCCCCAGCATTTT. It specifies CASSDRVSSNQPQHF.

This clonotype was seen many times. The chain recombines TRBV3-1 with TRBJ2-1; no firm D call. This CDR3 is 14 amino acids long. With 6 bases removed from V and 10 bases from J, the gap between germline ends came to 19 bases. Germline V gene sequence: CDR1 LGHDT, CDR2 YNNKEL (reference sequence). CDR3 DNA: TGTGCCAGCAGGGCTGGCAGGACCCGCCGCGAGCAGTTCTTC. This encodes CASRAGRTRREQFF.

This clonotype was seen many times. The rearrangement uses TRBV5-4 and TRBJ2-2, with 9 nucleotides matching TRBD1. This CDR3 has 15 amino acids. Trimming took 7 bases from V and 3 from J; bases not matched to a gene: 7. Germline CDR1 is SGHNT and CDR2 is YYREEE (reference sequence). The CDR3 sequence: CASAPGQGHTGELFF. Written as DNA, the CDR3 is TGTGCCAGCGCTCCGGGACAGGGCCACACCGGGGAGCTGTTTTTT.

This clonotype showed up many times. CDR3 sequence reads: CSATRSGAYEQYF. CDR3 DNA: TGCAGTGCTACTCGCAGCGGGGCCTACGAGCAGTACTTC. The gene calls are TRBV20-1 and TRBJ2-7; the match to TRBD2 covers 7 bases. The length of the CDR3 is 13 residues. Germline V gives CDR1 DFQATT, CDR2 SNEGSKA (reference sequence). V dropped 4 bases and J dropped 2; count of bases not matched to a gene: 5.

For this clonotype: This clone may be a read error of a much larger clone one base away. The chain has TRBV10-3 and TRBJ1-3, with 10 bases aligning to TRBD1. V gave up 10 bases and J gave up 0 bases; unmatched junction bases: 9. Per the germline V gene, CDR1 is ENHRY and CDR2 is SYGVKD. There are 16 residues in the CDR3. This chain's CDR3 is CATWDRGSLSGNTIYF. For the CDR3, the DNA is TGTGCCACCTGGGACAGGGGCTCCCTCTCTGGAAACACCATATATTTT.

This chain connects TRBV4-3 to TRBJ2-7; D uncertain. Between the trimmed V and J ends, which lost 0 bases and 2 bases, there was a span of 11 bases. This CDR3 is built from 15 residues. Germline loops: CDR1 LGHNA, CDR2 YSLEER. CDR3 in amino acids: CASSQEGIGTYEQYF. DNA of the CDR3: TGCGCCAGCAGCCAAGAGGGTATTGGGACCTACGAGCAGTACTTC.

In its sample, this clonotype was seen many times. The chain links TRBV2 to TRBJ2-3; the D gene is possibly TRBD2 (6 bases). The germline gives CDR1 SNHLY, CDR2 FYNNEI. V shed 7 bases and J shed 0 bases, with 8 bases lying between them. CDR3 length: 13 amino acids. As DNA, the CDR3 is TGTGCCAGCACGGAGGGGAGCACAGATACGCAGTATTTT. Translation: CASTEGSTDTQYF.

This clonotype was found a few times. A read error is possible here, since a much larger clone lies one base away. The V and J genes are TRBV29-1 and TRBJ1-1; D is unclear. The CDR3 covers 10 residues. Germline CDR1 SQVTM, CDR2 ANQGSEA. The CDR3 loop is CSAAGSEASF. The CDR3 nucleotides read TGCAGCGCCGCCGGGTCTGAAGCTTCCTTT.

This clonotype was recorded at least ten times. V and J are TRBV5-1 and TRBJ2-7; 9 bases line up with TRBD2. There are 15 residues in the CDR3. Germline CDR1 and CDR2: SGHRS and YFSETQ. The J segment lost 5 bases and the V segment lost 7 bases, leaving 13 bases of the junction unmatched. The CDR3 sequence is CASASPGGRVHEQYF. The CDR3 DNA is TGCGCCAGCGCCTCTCCTGGCGGGAGGGTCCACGAGCAGTACTTC.

This clonotype was counted between two and nine times. The chain is built from TRBV6-5 and TRBJ1-1; D call uncertain. The CDR3 is made up of 13 amino acids. Trimming pared 2 bases from V and 4 bases from J, leaving 8 bases between. CDR1 is MNHEY, CDR2 SVGAGI, per germline. The CDR3 region has the DNA TGTGCCAGCAGTTACGGGTTGGGCACTGAAGCTTTCTTT. Translation: CASSYGLGTEAFF.

This clonotype was picked up many times. V usage is TRBV12-5 and J usage is TRBJ2-2; TRBD1 is a possible D gene (6 bases). The CDR3 contains 19 residues. The V and J ends lost 3 bases and 6 bases respectively, with 26 bases between them. In germline, CDR1 is LGHNT, CDR2 FRNRAP. The CDR3 nucleotides read TGTGCTAGTGGTTTCAACCTGGACAGCCCACTAAAGGGGGCCGGGGAGCTGTTTTTT. It specifies CASGFNLDSPLKGAGELFF.

This clonotype has at least ten counts. This chain links TRBV28 with TRBJ2-3; weak D call: TRBD2 (6 bases). Deletions cut 5 bases from V and 2 bases from J, with 14 bases between. CDR1 is MDHEN and CDR2 is SYDVKM in the germline V gene. The CDR3 contains 15 residues. CDR3 sequence: CASSRLPGDTDTQYF. The CDR3 DNA follows: TGTGCCAGCAGTCGATTACCGGGGGACACAGATACGCAGTATTTT.

This clonotype was seen only a few times. The V and J genes are TRBV15 and TRBJ2-2; D ambiguous. Germline values: CDR1 LNHNV, CDR2 YYDKDF (reference sequence). The ends were cut back, 0 bases at V and 4 bases at J, with 9 bases in the middle. The length of the CDR3 is 15 residues. CDR3 sequence: CATSRDRPTTGELFF. CDR3 nucleotide sequence: TGTGCCACCAGCAGAGACAGACCGACCACCGGGGAGCTGTTTTTT.

There are a few counts of this clonotype. Possible read error: a much larger clone is one base away. The chain joins TRBV7-3 to TRBJ2-2, with D possibly TRBD1 on 6 matching bases. Germline V CDR1 and CDR2: SGHTA, FQGTGA. The CDR3 runs 13 residues. CDR3 nucleotide sequence: TGTGCCTGCAGCGCGCAGGGGACCGGGGAGCTGTTTTTT. Its protein product is CACSAQGTGELFF.

This clonotype has ten or more counts. The chain carries TRBV6-5 and TRBJ1-6; 9 bases line up with TRBD1. This CDR3 has 15 residues. Germline CDR1 is MNHEY and CDR2 is SVGAGI. Trimming at V came to 6 bases and at J to 8 bases, leaving 8 bases not matched to a gene. The CDR3 spells CASSSGTGRYSPLHF. CDR3 DNA: TGTGCCAGCAGCTCCGGGACAGGGCGATATTCACCCCTCCACTTT.

The table lists this clonotype with many counts. This sequence joins TRBV5-1 and TRBJ2-1; D is unclear. Trimming cost V 6 bases and J 0 bases, with 10 bases left between them. CDR3 length: 14 residues. Germline-derived CDR1 and CDR2 are SGHRS and YFSETQ. Here the CDR3 reads CASKVTSSYNEQFF. In DNA, the CDR3 is TGCGCCAGCAAGGTCACCAGCTCCTACAATGAGCAGTTCTTC.

This clonotype was detected ten times or more. The chain joins TRBV7-2 to TRBJ2-2; 10 positions agree with TRBD1. Trimming at V came to 5 bases and at J to 7 bases, leaving 4 bases not matched to a gene. The germline CDR1 and CDR2 sequences are SGHTA and FQGNSA. The CDR3 extends over 14 amino acids. This CDR3 reads CASSRQGAGGELFF. The CDR3 coding sequence is TGTGCCAGCAGCCGACAGGGGGCCGGCGGGGAGCTGTTTTTT. The full variable domain, its missing parts supplied by reference TRBV7-2 and TRBJ2-2, is GAGVSQSPSNKVTEKGKDVELRCDPISGHTALYWYRQSLGQGLEFLIYFQGNSAPDKSGLPSDRFSAERTGGSVSTLTIQRTQQEDSAVYLCASSRQGAGGELFFGEGSRLTVL.

This clonotype was picked up many times. The chain is built from TRBV20-1 and TRBJ2-7; D not resolved. Germline CDR1 reads DFQATT; CDR2 reads SNEGSKA (reference sequence). This CDR3 contains 13 residues. V gave up 5 bases and J gave up 0 bases, with 11 bases separating them. The CDR3 DNA follows: TGCAGTGCTCCCGGCAGCGTCTCCTACGAGCAGTACTTC. The encoded protein is CSAPGSVSYEQYF.

This clonotype was seen a handful of times. The CDR3 protein is CASLTRVMNTEAFF. The CDR3 DNA reads TGTGCCAGTTTAACCAGGGTCATGAACACTGAAGCTTTCTTT. The chain carries TRBV27 and TRBJ1-1, with a tentative D call TRBD1 (5 bases). The V end lost 9 bases, the J end lost 0 bases, and 14 bases lay between the germline ends. CDR3 length: 14 residues. Germline V CDR1 and CDR2: MNHEY, SMNVEV (reference sequence).

This clonotype was seen at least ten times. The genes are TRBV3-1 and TRBJ1-2; weak D call: TRBD1 (5 bases). The CDR3 sequence is 15 residues long. V lost 3 bases to trimming and J lost 5 bases, with 16 bases between them. CDR1 and CDR2 (germline): LGHDT, YNNKEL (reference sequence). The CDR3 bases are TGTGCCAGCAGCCATGCTACGGGGCAGACTTATGGCTACACCTTC. Residues: CASSHATGQTYGYTF.

This clonotype was picked up many times. This rearrangement joins TRBV20-1 to TRBJ2-3, with D perhaps matching TRBD2 (6 bases). The CDR3 loop spans 14 amino acids. V lost 2 bases and J 0 bases, leaving 9 bases between the germline ends. Germline loops: CDR1 DFQATT, CDR2 SNEGSKA (reference sequence). DNA of the CDR3: TGCAGTGCTAGACTCGGGGGTAGCACAGATACGCAGTATTTT. Translation: CSARLGGSTDTQYF.

J is TRBJ2-3 and V is TRBV15; 8 bases match TRBD2. CDR1 is LNHNV and CDR2 is YYDKDF in the germline V gene (reference sequence). The CDR3 covers 15 residues. Trimming removed 1 base from V and 5 bases from J; junction bases left unmatched: 5. CDR3 sequence: CATSRGQLAGDTQYF. In DNA, the CDR3 is TGTGCCACCAGCAGAGGGCAGCTAGCGGGAGATACGCAGTATTTT. Full variable domain (missing parts from reference TRBV15 and TRBJ2-3): DAMVIQNPRYQVTQFGKPVTLSCSQTLNHNVMYWYQQKSSQAPKLLFHYYDKDFNNEADTPDNFQSRRPNTSFCFLDIRSPGLGDTAMYLCATSRGQLAGDTQYFGPGTRLTVL.

This clonotype was recorded a few times. The CDR3 region has the DNA TGCAGCGGAAGTAGGGGTAATGAGCAGTTCTTC. Translating it yields CSGSRGNEQFF. The genes are TRBV29-1 and TRBJ2-1, with D possibly TRBD1 on 5 matching bases. V lost 7 bases, J lost 7 bases, and 11 bases lay in between. The CDR3 is made up of 11 amino acids. The germline CDR1 and CDR2 sequences are SQVTM and ANQGSEA.

This clonotype was counted at least ten times. V usage is TRBV5-1 and J usage is TRBJ2-7; the match to TRBD1 covers 9 bases. CDR3 size: 14 residues. The germline V gene encodes CDR1 SGHRS and CDR2 YFSETQ. V shed 3 bases, J shed 2 bases, and the junction held 3 bases outside the gene matches. The CDR3 protein is CASSSQGAPYEQYF. The CDR3, as DNA: TGCGCCAGCAGCTCACAGGGGGCTCCCTACGAGCAGTACTTC.

This clonotype was observed at least ten times. The V call is TRBV7-3, the J call TRBJ2-1, with no clear D. The CDR3 consists of 11 residues. The V and J ends lost 2 bases and 10 bases respectively, with 6 bases between them. The V gene's germline CDR1 is SGHTA and CDR2 FQGTGA. CDR3 in amino acids: CASSLGVEQFF. The CDR3 DNA sequence: TGTGCCAGCAGCTTAGGGGTAGAGCAGTTCTTC.

This clonotype was detected many times. The rearrangement links TRBV7-9 to TRBJ1-2, with 8 bases aligning to TRBD1. J was trimmed by 7 bases and V by 5 bases; bases with no gene match: 9. CDR3 length: 14 amino acids. CDR1 and CDR2 (germline): SEHNR, FQNEAQ (reference sequence). The CDR3 coding sequence is TGTGCCAGCAGCCCCGGACAGGGAGGACTTGGCTACACCTTC. It codes for CASSPGQGGLGYTF. Combining the CDR3 with reference TRBV7-9 and TRBJ1-2 gives the whole variable domain DTGVSQNPRHKITKRGQNVTFRCDPISEHNRLYWYRQTLGQGPEFLTYFQNEAQLEKSRLLSDRFSAERPKGSFSTLEIQRTEQGDSAMYLCASSPGQGGLGYTFGSGTRLTVV.

This clonotype turned up a few times. A much larger clone is a single base away; this may be a read error. The chain's CDR3 is CSARDQVAGGLHGQFF. CDR3 sequence (DNA): TGCAGTGCTAGAGATCAAGTAGCGGGAGGGCTTCATGGGCAGTTCTTC. The chain has TRBV20-1 and TRBJ2-1; 11 nucleotides align to TRBD2. Per the germline V gene, CDR1 is DFQATT and CDR2 is SNEGSKA (reference sequence). J lost 12 bases, V lost 0 bases, and 13 bases had no gene match. The CDR3 length is 16 residues.

This clonotype appeared a few times. One base away lies a much larger clone, so this may be a sequencing read error. This chain joins TRBV5-1 and TRBJ2-1; D is possibly TRBD2 (6 bases). The CDR3 loop spans 14 amino acids. CDR1 is SGHRS, CDR2 YFSETQ, per germline. In nucleotides, the CDR3 is TGCGCCAGCAGCGGAGGGATTTTGGGCAATGGGCAGTTCTTC. Its translation: CASSGGILGNGQFF.